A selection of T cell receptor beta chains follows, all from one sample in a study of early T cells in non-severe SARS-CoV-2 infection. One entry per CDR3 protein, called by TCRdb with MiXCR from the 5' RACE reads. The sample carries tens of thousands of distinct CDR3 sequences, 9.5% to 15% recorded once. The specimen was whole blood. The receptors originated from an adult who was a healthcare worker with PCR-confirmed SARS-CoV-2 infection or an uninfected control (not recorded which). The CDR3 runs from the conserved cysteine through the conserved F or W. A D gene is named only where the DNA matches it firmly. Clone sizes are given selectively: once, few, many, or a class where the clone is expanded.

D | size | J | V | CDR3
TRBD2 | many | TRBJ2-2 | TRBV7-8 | CASSLARETATTGELFF
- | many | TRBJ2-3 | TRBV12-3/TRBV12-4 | CASSPTRSASHRTDTQYF
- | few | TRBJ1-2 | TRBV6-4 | CASSDQPGSEVYGYTF
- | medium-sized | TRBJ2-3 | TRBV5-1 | CASSPGGPGKGFTDTQYF
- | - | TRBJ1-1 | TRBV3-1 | CASSHIGRNTEAFF
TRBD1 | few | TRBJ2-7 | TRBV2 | CASTTGRGQSGEQYF
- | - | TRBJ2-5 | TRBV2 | CASSVRGQETQYF
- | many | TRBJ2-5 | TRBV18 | CASSPPEETQYF
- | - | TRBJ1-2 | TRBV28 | CATDGRAGGYTF
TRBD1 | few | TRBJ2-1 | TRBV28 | CASSPLRGPSYNEQFF
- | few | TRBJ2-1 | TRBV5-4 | CASSWDYNEQFF
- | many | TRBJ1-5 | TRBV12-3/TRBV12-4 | CASSFGSNQPQHF
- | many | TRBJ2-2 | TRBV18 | CASSPIRVNSNTGELFF
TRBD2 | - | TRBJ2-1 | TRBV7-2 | CVSTWTSGNYNEQFF
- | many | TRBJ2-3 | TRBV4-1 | CASSQDVQGTQYF
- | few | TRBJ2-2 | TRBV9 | CASSVAGSQNTGELFF
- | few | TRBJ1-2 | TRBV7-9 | CASSLSMGLGYTF
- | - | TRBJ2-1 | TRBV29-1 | CSVDWGEQFF
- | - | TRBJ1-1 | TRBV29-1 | CSVVRQVNTEAFF
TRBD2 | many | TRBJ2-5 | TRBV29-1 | CSASRGGSGRETQYF